The T cell receptor beta chain described here comes from a study of blood T cell repertoires in COVID-19. Study details: The United States, Italy and Spain provided the acute and convalescent COVID-19 samples. PBMCs, B-cell-depleted T cells, or T cells provided the cDNA or gDNA that made up the material.

Under the authors' procedure: For nucleated cells, counts were estimated from reference gene primer amplification. Generated by immunoSEQ multiplex PCR, the TCRdb table keeps only in-frame clones and is missing some. The DNA gave D and trimming, while V, J and clone size come from that table. Of over 400,000 clones in the sample, 80% to 90% are singletons; the top ten hold approximately 3.4%. V dropped 0 bases and J dropped 2 bases, with 9 bases sitting between them. This CDR3 is 14 amino acids long. Germline CDR1 SGDLS, CDR2 YYNGEE. This clonotype was obtained from a human donor in a cohort sampled during active COVID-19. The sample comprised peripheral blood. This rearrangement joins TRBV9 to TRBJ2-7; D not certain. Written as DNA, the CDR3 is TGTGCCAGCAGCGTAGATCTAATCCCCTACGAGCAGTACTTC. It yields the protein CASSVDLIPYEQYF.